This entry describes one TCR beta chain. The source of the sample is a study of blood T cell repertoires in COVID-19. About the research overall: Samples representing acute and convalescent COVID-19 were sourced from the United States, Italy and Spain. T cells, B-cell-depleted T cells, or PBMCs supplied cDNA or gDNA.

How the authors handled the data: Amplifying reference gene primers gave estimates of nucleated cell counts. The method was immunoSEQ multiplex PCR; TCRdb's version includes in-frame clones alone and lacks a portion of them. V, J and clone size were drawn from that table, and D and trimming were deduced from the DNA. Here the sample spans about 80,000 clones, roughly 80% being singletons. The sequenced material came from peripheral blood. This sequence was found in a woman in her sixties or seventies with acute or convalescent COVID-19.

CDR3 DNA: TGCGCCAGCAGCGAGGGACTAGCGGGAGTAGGCCACGAGCAGTACTTC. Protein sequence: CASSEGLAGVGHEQYF. V gene TRBV5-1 combines with J gene TRBJ2-7; TRBD2 agrees at 14 bases. Trimming removed 4 bases from V and 5 bases from J; junction bases left unmatched: 8. Per the germline V gene, CDR1 is SGHRS and CDR2 is YFSETQ. The CDR3 has 16 amino acids.